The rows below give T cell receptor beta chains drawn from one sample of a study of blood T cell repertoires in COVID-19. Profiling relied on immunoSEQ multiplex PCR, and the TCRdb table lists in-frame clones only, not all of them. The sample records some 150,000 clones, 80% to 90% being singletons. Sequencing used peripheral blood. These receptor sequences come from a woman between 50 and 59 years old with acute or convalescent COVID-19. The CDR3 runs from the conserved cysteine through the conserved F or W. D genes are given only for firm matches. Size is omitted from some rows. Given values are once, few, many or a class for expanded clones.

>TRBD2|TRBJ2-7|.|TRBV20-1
CSASGGRALNEQYF
TGCAGTGCTAGTGGGGGGAGGGCCCTTAACGAGCAGTACTTC
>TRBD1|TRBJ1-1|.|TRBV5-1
CASSTVGTGNTEAFF
TGCGCCAGCAGCACTGTTGGGACAGGCAACACTGAAGCTTTCTTT
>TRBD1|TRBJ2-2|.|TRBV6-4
CASSRDRSSNTGELFF
TGTGCCAGCAGTAGGGACAGGAGTTCGAACACCGGGGAGCTGTTTTTT
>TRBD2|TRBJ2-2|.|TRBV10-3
CAISGTSANTGELFF
TGTGCCATCAGCGGGACTAGCGCCAACACCGGGGAGCTGTTTTTT
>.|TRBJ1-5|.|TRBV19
CASRQTGAIGQPQHF
TGTGCCAGTAGGCAGACAGGCGCGATCGGCCAGCCCCAGCATTTT
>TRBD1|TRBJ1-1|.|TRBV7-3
CASSYLAGGTEAFF
TGTGCCAGCAGTTACTTGGCAGGGGGCACTGAAGCTTTCTTT
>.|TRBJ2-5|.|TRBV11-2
CASSPQWAQETQYF
TGTGCCAGCAGCCCGCAGTGGGCCCAAGAGACCCAGTACTTC
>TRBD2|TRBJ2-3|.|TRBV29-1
CSVEGGTSGFTDTQYF
TGCAGCGTTGAAGGGGGGACTAGCGGATTCACAGATACGCAGTATTTT
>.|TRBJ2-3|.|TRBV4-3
CASSPRGGSTDTQYF
TGCGCCAGCAGCCCCCGAGGGGGTAGCACAGATACGCAGTATTTT
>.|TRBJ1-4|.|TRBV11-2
CASSLGGVATNEKLFF
TGTGCCAGCAGCTTGGGCGGGGTGGCAACTAATGAAAAACTGTTTTTT
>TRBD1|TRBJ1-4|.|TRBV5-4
CASSTRTGGEKLFF
TGTGCCAGCAGCACCCGGACAGGGGGAGAAAAACTGTTTTTT
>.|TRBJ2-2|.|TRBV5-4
CASSLTSRELFF
TGTGCCAGCAGCTTAACTAGTAGGGAGCTGTTTTTT
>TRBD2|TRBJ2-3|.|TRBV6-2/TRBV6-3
CASSYLGLANTDTQYF
TGTGCCAGCAGTTACCTGGGACTAGCGAACACAGATACGCAGTATTTT
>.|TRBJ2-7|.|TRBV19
CASSMTFPAWEQYF
TGTGCCAGTAGTATGACTTTCCCGGCGTGGGAGCAGTACTTC
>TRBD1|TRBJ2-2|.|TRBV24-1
CATSDAGTVGGELFF
TGTGCCACCAGTGACGCCGGGACAGTGGGCGGGGAGCTGTTTTTT
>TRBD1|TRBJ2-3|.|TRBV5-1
CASSKSDRGRLSGGRSIGTDTQYF
TGCGCCAGCAGCAAATCAGACAGGGGGCGCTTAAGTGGCGGGAGGTCTATAGGCACAGATACGCAGTATTTT
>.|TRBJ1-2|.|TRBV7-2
CASSPQTGWGRGYTF
TGTGCCAGCAGCCCCCAGACAGGTTGGGGTCGAGGCTACACCTTC
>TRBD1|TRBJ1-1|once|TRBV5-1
CASSPQGVNTEAFF
TGCGCCAGCAGTCCGCAGGGGGTGAACACTGAAGCTTTCTTT
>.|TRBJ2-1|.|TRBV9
CASSLRLGGVDEQFF
TGTGCCAGCAGCCTCCGACTAGGCGGTGTCGATGAGCAGTTCTTC
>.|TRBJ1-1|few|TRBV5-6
CASSFGTVNTEAFF
TGTGCCAGCAGCTTTGGGACTGTGAACACTGAAGCTTTCTTT
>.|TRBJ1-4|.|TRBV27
CASRSTGPTSVGGEKLFF
TGTGCCAGCCGTTCTACCGGGCCTACGTCGGTCGGAGGTGAAAAACTGTTTTTT
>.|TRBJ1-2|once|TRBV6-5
CTSRRIETGYGYTF
TGTACCAGCAGGCGCATAGAAACCGGCTATGGCTACACCTTC
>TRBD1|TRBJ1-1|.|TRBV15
CATSRGDRDGTEAFF
TGTGCCACCAGCAGAGGGGACAGGGACGGGACTGAAGCTTTCTTT
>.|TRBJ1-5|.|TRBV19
CASSIRGTPYSNQPQHF
TGTGCCAGTAGTATTAGGGGGACACCATATAGCAATCAGCCCCAGCATTTT
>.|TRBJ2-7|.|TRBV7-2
CASSLERVSTHEQYF
TGTGCCAGCAGCTTAGAGAGGGTGTCTACGCACGAGCAGTACTTC
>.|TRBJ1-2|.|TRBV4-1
CASSQIRGHGYTF
TGCGCCAGCAGCCAAATCAGGGGCCATGGCTACACCTTC
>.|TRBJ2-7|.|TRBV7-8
CASSIGWSSYEQYF
TGTGCCAGCAGCATAGGGTGGAGCTCCTACGAGCAGTACTTC
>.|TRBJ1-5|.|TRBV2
CASSENTYSNQPQHF
TGTGCCAGCAGTGAAAACACGTATAGCAATCAGCCCCAGCATTTT
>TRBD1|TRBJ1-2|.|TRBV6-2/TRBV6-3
CASSPVTGDGYTF
TGTGCCAGCAGTCCGGTGACAGGGGATGGCTACACCTTC
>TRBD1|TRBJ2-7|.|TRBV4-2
CASSQDIGTGGSF
TGTGCCAGCAGCCAAGACATCGGGACAGGGGGCTCGTTC
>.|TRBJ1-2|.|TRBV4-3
CASKLTGFNYGYTF
TGCGCCAGCAAGTTAACAGGCTTTAACTATGGCTACACCTTC